The 15 T cell receptor beta chains presented below share a single source sample, sequenced in a study of glioma-infiltrating T cells after dendritic cell vaccination. Noted time point: after dendritic cell vaccination, including at tumor progression/relapse. The assay was immunoSEQ multiplex PCR, and TCRdb's table has in-frame clones only and misses some. The sample has 98,000 or so clones; approximately 84% are singletons. The specimen comprised blood, sampled after dendritic cell vaccination. These receptors all stem from a human donor with glioblastoma.

This chain joins TRBV9 and TRBJ1-4; D is ambiguous. The germline V gene encodes CDR1 SGDLS and CDR2 YYNGEE. The germline V and J ends were trimmed by 0 bases and 8 bases, with 11 bases remaining between them. CDR3 length: 14 residues. CDR3 loop: CASSVGRVGEKLFF. Here the CDR3 DNA reads TGTGCCAGCAGCGTAGGACGGGTAGGCGAAAAACTGTTTTTT. Full variable domain (missing parts from reference TRBV9 and TRBJ1-4): DSGVTQTPKHLITATGQRVTLRCSPRSGDLSVYWYQQSLDQGLQFLIQYYNGEERAKGNILERFSAQQFPDLHSELNLSSLELGDSALYFCASSVGRVGEKLFFGSGTQLSVL.

This chain uses TRBV28 with TRBJ1-2; D remains unclear. The CDR3 covers 13 residues. Per the germline V gene, CDR1 is MDHEN and CDR2 is SYDVKM. Trimming left V 7 bases short and J 1 base short, with 10 bases between. CDR3 coding DNA: TGTGCCAGCAATTACGGGGATAACTATGGCTACACCTTC. The encoded protein is CASNYGDNYGYTF.

The chain couples TRBV18 to TRBJ1-1; 7 nucleotides line up with TRBD1. J was trimmed by 1 base and V by 3 bases; bases with no gene match: 5. This CDR3 region has 15 residues. Germline values: CDR1 KGHSH, CDR2 LQKENI. The CDR3 nucleotides are TGTGCCAGCTCACCGCTGGGACAGTCGAACACTGAAGCTTTCTTT. Protein: CASSPLGQSNTEAFF.

The genes are TRBV9 and TRBJ1-1; no clear D gene. V shed 0 bases and J shed 0 bases, with 9 bases lying between them. Per germline, CDR1 SGDLS and CDR2 YYNGEE. The length of the CDR3 is 15 residues. CDR3 protein: CASSVGASMNTEAFF. The CDR3 DNA is TGTGCCAGCAGCGTAGGGGCGTCTATGAACACTGAAGCTTTCTTT.

The chain combines TRBV4-2 with TRBJ2-3, with 9 bases matching TRBD1. There are 16 residues in the CDR3. With 3 bases clipped from V and 3 bases from J, the junction kept 7 bases outside the gene matches. Germline V gene sequence: CDR1 LGHNA, CDR2 YNFKEQ. DNA for the CDR3: TGTGCCAGCAGCCATGTCACAGGGGGCAGGACAGATACGCAGTATTTT. It yields the protein CASSHVTGGRTDTQYF.

This sequence joins TRBV6-6 and TRBJ2-5; 8 nucleotides line up with TRBD1. The J call may be mistaken, given a closer DNA end match to TRBJ2-7. The CDR3 spans 13 residues. Germline-derived CDR1 and CDR2 are MNHNY and SVGAGI (reference sequence). This CDR3 reads CASSYGTGFEQYF. The CDR3 DNA is TGTGCCAGCAGTTACGGGACAGGTTTCGAGCAGTACTTC.

V is TRBV15 and J is TRBJ2-3; 11 bases map to TRBD2. The germline V gene encodes CDR1 LNHNV and CDR2 YYDKDF (reference sequence). There are 19 residues in the CDR3. The V and J ends lost 7 bases and 0 bases, in that order; junction bases with no gene match: 15. The CDR3: CATTKRPVRLAGSTDTQYF. CDR3 nucleotide sequence: TGTGCCACCACCAAGAGACCCGTGCGACTAGCGGGGAGCACAGATACGCAGTATTTT.

This clone was observed a handful of times. The V call is TRBV6-6, the J call TRBJ2-7; 7 bases match TRBD1. The germline gives CDR1 MNHNY, CDR2 SVGAGI (reference sequence). CDR3 size: 12 residues. The V and J ends lost 6 bases and 5 bases, in that order; junction bases with no gene match: 4. CDR3 amino acids: CASSPQGNEQYF. DNA for the CDR3: TGTGCCAGCAGCCCACAGGGGAACGAGCAGTACTTC.

The chain carries TRBV30 and TRBJ1-2; D gene unclear. This CDR3 is 12 amino acids long. In germline, CDR1 is GTSNPN, CDR2 SVGIG (reference sequence). The V and J ends lost 0 bases and 8 bases respectively, with 10 bases between them. CDR3 DNA sequence: TGTGCCTGGAGTGTACTATCCGGGGGCTACACCTTC. It is translated as CAWSVLSGGYTF. Together with reference TRBV30 and TRBJ1-2, the CDR3 gives the full variable domain: SQTIHQWPATLVQPVGSPLSLECTVEGTSNPNLYWYRQAAGRGLQLLFYSVGIGQISSEVPQNLSASRPQDRQFILSSKKLLLSDSGFYLCAWSVLSGGYTFGSGTRLTVV.

CDR3 sequence (DNA): TGTGCCAGCGCAATAACCGCCCGGACAGGGCTCAACGAGCAGTACTTC. This translates into CASAITARTGLNEQYF. The chain is built from TRBV18 and TRBJ2-7, with 8 bases aligning to TRBD1. V shed 8 bases and J 5 bases; nucleotides not matched to a gene: 17. CDR1 is KGHSH, CDR2 LQKENI, per germline. The CDR3 contains 16 residues.

This clone was found once. The junction and the germline gene differ at one end; a read error may be behind it. This chain joins TRBV2 and TRBJ2-7; weak D call: TRBD1 (6 bases). Germline V CDR1 and CDR2: SNHLY, FYNNEI. The CDR3 runs 13 residues. This CDR3 is CASGENRDDEQYF. Written as DNA, the CDR3 is TGTGCCAGCGGTGAAAACAGGGACGACGAGCAGTACTTC.

This chain joins TRBV30 and TRBJ2-1, with D uncertain. The CDR3 spans 11 residues. Per germline, CDR1 GTSNPN and CDR2 SVGIG (reference sequence). V dropped 3 bases and J dropped 9 bases, with 9 bases sitting between them. The CDR3: CAWSRGGEQFF. The CDR3 nucleotides read TGTGCCTGGAGCCGCGGTGGTGAGCAGTTCTTC.

This chain connects TRBV7-9 to TRBJ1-2; the match to TRBD1 covers 7 bases. Germline assignment: CDR1 SEHNR and CDR2 FQNEAQ (reference sequence). J gave up 4 bases and V 1 base, and 9 bases lay outside the gene matches. The CDR3 has 16 residues. In DNA form, the CDR3 reads TGTGCCAGCAGCTTAGACCGGACAGGTAGTCTCTATGGCTACACCTTC. Amino acids: CASSLDRTGSLYGYTF.

The chain has TRBV11-3 and TRBJ1-1; TRBD1 is a possible D gene (6 bases). Germline values: CDR1 SGHNT, CDR2 YENEEA. The V and J ends lost 4 bases and 3 bases respectively, with 9 bases between them. The CDR3 sequence is 13 residues long. Here the CDR3 reads CASSSDSYTEAFF. The DNA of the CDR3 is TGTGCCAGCAGCTCGGACAGCTACACTGAAGCTTTCTTT.

The table lists this clone with a count of one. V gene TRBV5-1 combines with J gene TRBJ1-1, with 11 bases fitting TRBD1. CDR1 is SGHRS and CDR2 is YFSETQ in the germline V gene. The CDR3 covers 16 residues. The junction had 10 bases not matched to a gene; V was cut back by 4 bases and J by 5 bases. The CDR3 DNA reads as TGCGCCAGCAGCCCGGGACAGGGGGTTGTCGGGACTGAAGCTTTCTTT. Protein sequence: CASSPGQGVVGTEAFF.